The 27 T cell receptor beta chains reported below all come from one sample, sequenced in a study of CD8+ T cells in alopecia areata. Following extraction, RNA underwent reverse transcription to cDNA, which served as the sequencing template. The repertoire was sequenced with immunoSEQ multiplex PCR; TCRdb's copy has only in-frame clones and lacks some. The sample consists of 150,000 to 200,000 clones, 67% of them appearing once. The starting material was CD8+ T cells sorted from blood, obtained at week 0. The receptors were sampled from a human donor with alopecia areata.

CDR3 protein: CASRQAGELFF. CDR3 bases: TGTGCCAGCAGACAGGCCGGGGAGCTGTTTTTT. This chain uses TRBV6-5 with TRBJ2-2, with D perhaps matching TRBD1 (5 bases). The CDR3 extends over 11 amino acids. V was clipped by 6 bases and J by 6 bases, with 5 bases between them. Germline loops: CDR1 MNHEY, CDR2 SVGAGI.

The chain has TRBV29-1 and TRBJ2-1; 11 bases are a match to TRBD2. This CDR3 has 13 amino acids. Germline CDR1 is SQVTM and CDR2 is ANQGSEA. V lost 6 bases, J lost 5 bases, and 3 bases stayed unmatched. The chain's CDR3 is CSVPLAGDNEQFF. Here the CDR3 DNA reads TGCAGCGTCCCACTAGCGGGGGACAATGAGCAGTTCTTC.

Concerning this clone itself: An end of the junction differs from the germline gene, which may be a read error. The V call is TRBV4-1, the J call TRBJ2-3, with 10 bases identical to TRBD2. This CDR3 has 14 residues. CDR1 and CDR2 from the germline V gene are MGHRA and YSYEKL. Written as DNA, the CDR3 is TGCGCCAGCAGCCGAAGCGACACCGGGACTAGCGAAAATTTT. Amino acids: CASSRSDTGTSENF.

Concerning this clone: Additional DNA sequences in this sample encode the identical CDR3. V is TRBV29-1 and J is TRBJ1-1, with D uncertain. The CDR3 is made up of 12 amino acids. CDR1 is SQVTM and CDR2 is ANQGSEA in the germline V gene. Deletions cut 3 bases from V and 2 bases from J, with 7 bases between. The CDR3 sequence is CSVEEGNTEAFF. The CDR3, as DNA: TGCAGCGTTGAGGAAGGAAACACTGAAGCTTTCTTT.

This sequence joins TRBV11-2 and TRBJ2-7, with 8 bases aligning to TRBD1. Germline CDR1 reads SGHAT; CDR2 reads FQNNGV. CDR3 length: 14 amino acids. V lost 6 bases, J lost 3 bases, and 7 bases stayed unmatched. For the CDR3, the DNA is TGTGCCAGCAGTTTCGGACAGGGAGGCTACGAGCAGTACTTC. Protein sequence: CASSFGQGGYEQYF.

This chain connects TRBV27 to TRBJ2-1; 8 nucleotides align to TRBD1. Germline CDR1 MNHEY, CDR2 SMNVEV (reference sequence). The CDR3 is 15 residues long. J was trimmed by 8 bases and V by 2 bases; bases with no gene match: 8. CDR3 residues: CASSLGGRGLDEQFF. The CDR3 region has the DNA TGTGCCAGCAGTTTAGGCGGCAGGGGGCTGGATGAGCAGTTCTTC.

A single count supports this clone. J is TRBJ2-7 and V is TRBV13, with D tentatively TRBD1 (6 bases). Looked up from germline, CDR1 is PRHDT and CDR2 is FYEKMQ (reference sequence). Trimming shortened V by 0 bases and J by 3 bases, and 9 bases separated the two germline ends. The CDR3 consists of 14 residues. The CDR3 region has the DNA TGTGCCAGCAGCTTAGGCCGGGACATCTACGAGCAGTACTTC. Translated, it gives CASSLGRDIYEQYF.

V usage is TRBV29-1 and J usage is TRBJ1-3; possible D gene TRBD1, 6 bases. This CDR3 comprises 14 residues. CDR1 SQVTM and CDR2 ANQGSEA come from the germline V gene. V was pared by 6 bases and J by 0 bases, with 12 bases between. The DNA for the CDR3 is TGCAGCGTCTCTACAGGGAACTCTGGAAACACCATATATTTT. This codes for CSVSTGNSGNTIYF.

This clone was recorded a few times. The chain couples TRBV9 to TRBJ2-2; 8 bases are shared with TRBD1. Germline CDR1 is SGDLS and CDR2 is YYNGEE. The CDR3 has 16 amino acids. The J segment lost 1 base and the V segment lost 4 bases, leaving 6 bases of the junction unmatched. CDR3 amino acids: CASSSAGTGNTGELFF. CDR3 DNA sequence: TGTGCCAGCAGCTCAGCCGGGACAGGGAACACCGGGGAGCTGTTTTTT.

The rearrangement joins TRBV29-1 to TRBJ2-1; 10 bases fit TRBD1. Germline V gene data show CDR1 as SQVTM and CDR2 as ANQGSEA. The junction had 10 bases not matched to a gene; V was cut back by 0 bases and J by 8 bases. The CDR3 runs to 16 residues. In DNA form, the CDR3 reads TGCAGCGTTGAAGACCAGGGACAGGGGATTCGGGATGAGCAGTTCTTC. Encoded protein: CSVEDQGQGIRDEQFF.

This chain joins TRBV29-1 and TRBJ2-1; D not resolved. V gave up 7 bases and J gave up 6 bases, with 13 bases separating them. The CDR3 totals 12 residues. CDR1 SQVTM and CDR2 ANQGSEA come from the germline V gene. CDR3 bases: TGCAGCGCGGTCCCCGGCGGCAATGAGCAGTTCTTC. This codes for CSAVPGGNEQFF.

The chain recombines TRBV14 with TRBJ2-6, with D unclear. Germline assignment: CDR1 SGHDN and CDR2 FVKESK. V lost 4 bases, J lost 1 base, and 8 bases lay in between. CDR3 length: 15 residues. CDR3 DNA: TGTGCCAGCAGCCCGTGGGTGTCTGGGGCCAACGTCCTGACTTTC. Translated, it gives CASSPWVSGANVLTF.

This clone was seen only a few times. The chain is built from TRBV29-1 and TRBJ2-7; TRBD1 matches 11 bases. Germline V gene lookup returns CDR1 SQVTM and CDR2 ANQGSEA. The ends lost 6 bases at V and 2 bases at J; junction bases unmatched: 3. The CDR3 length is 13 residues. CDR3 DNA: TGCAGCGTCGGGACAGGGGGAACCTACGAGCAGTACTTC. This gives the protein CSVGTGGTYEQYF.

This clone was found a few times. The chain uses TRBV15 and TRBJ1-5; 8 positions match TRBD1. This CDR3 is 16 amino acids long. The V gene's germline CDR1 is LNHNV and CDR2 YYDKDF (reference sequence). Unmatched junction bases numbered 12, after V lost 3 bases and J lost 8 bases. The CDR3 spells CATSRTGTGGFEPQHF. In DNA, the CDR3 is TGTGCCACCAGCAGGACCGGGACAGGCGGATTTGAGCCCCAGCATTTT.

The chain has TRBV15 and TRBJ2-2; TRBD1 might be the D (6 bases). V lost 0 bases to trimming and J lost 3 bases, with 11 bases between them. CDR1 and CDR2 from the germline V gene are LNHNV and YYDKDF (reference sequence). This CDR3 region has 16 residues. This CDR3 reads CATSRDYRDDTGELFF. The CDR3 DNA reads TGTGCCACCAGCAGAGATTACAGGGACGACACCGGGGAGCTGTTTTTT.

The chain has TRBV7-9 and TRBJ1-1; perhaps TRBD1 as D (5 bases). The V and J ends lost 2 bases and 9 bases respectively, with 10 bases between them. This CDR3 contains 12 residues. CDR1 and CDR2 from the germline V gene are SEHNR and FQNEAQ (reference sequence). CDR3 sequence reads: CASSLTDIKAFF. In DNA, the CDR3 is TGTGCCAGCAGCTTAACGGACATTAAAGCTTTCTTT.

The chain joins TRBV6-5 to TRBJ1-1; no clear D gene. The V gene's germline CDR1 is MNHEY and CDR2 SVGAGI. The CDR3 runs 13 residues. V gave up 6 bases and J gave up 7 bases, with 15 bases separating them. The CDR3 is CASRFRPAFEAFF. CDR3 in DNA: TGTGCCAGCAGGTTCAGACCAGCCTTTGAAGCTTTCTTT.

This clone was detected a few times. V is TRBV27 and J is TRBJ1-1; D is uncertain. The CDR3 extends over 13 amino acids. V shed 5 bases and J shed 0 bases, with 7 bases lying between them. Germline V gene sequence: CDR1 MNHEY, CDR2 SMNVEV (reference sequence). The CDR3 DNA reads as TGTGCCAGCAGTACCAGCCTGAACACTGAAGCTTTCTTT. It translates to CASSTSLNTEAFF.

Regarding this clone: The junction and the germline gene differ at one end; a read error may be behind it. This chain links TRBV5-1 with TRBJ2-3, with 9 nucleotides matching TRBD1. CDR1 is SGHRS and CDR2 is YFSETQ in the germline V gene. This CDR3 is 14 amino acids long. The DNA for the CDR3 is TGCGCCAGTAGCTTAGGGGACAGGGCAGATACGCAGTATTTT. It is translated as CASSLGDRADTQYF.

The table lists this clone with a count of one. This chain uses TRBV5-1 with TRBJ2-3, with D perhaps matching TRBD1 or TRBD2 (5 bases each). V lost 6 bases, J lost 6 bases, and 17 bases lay in between. Per germline, CDR1 SGHRS and CDR2 YFSETQ. The CDR3 totals 14 residues. The CDR3 DNA reads as TGCGCCAGCATAGGTCCAGGGCGAGGGGATACGCAGTATTTT. Its translation: CASIGPGRGDTQYF.

The chain uses TRBV13 and TRBJ1-2; D is unresolved. CDR3 length: 13 residues. Germline lookup yields CDR1 PRHDT and CDR2 FYEKMQ (reference sequence). V lost 6 bases and J lost 5, with 13 bases in between. CDR3 nucleotides: TGTGCCAGCAGTGGTGGTGGCGCGTATGGCTACACCTTC. Its translation: CASSGGGAYGYTF.

The V and J genes are TRBV9 and TRBJ1-1; 10 bases fit TRBD1. CDR1 SGDLS and CDR2 YYNGEE come from the germline V gene. The CDR3 length is 15 residues. Trimming took 4 bases from V and 4 from J; bases not matched to a gene: 7. The CDR3 is CASSRTDRGTTEAFF. The DNA for the CDR3 is TGTGCCAGCAGCCGAACGGACAGGGGGACCACTGAAGCTTTCTTT.

The rearrangement joins TRBV27 to TRBJ1-2; 9 nucleotides match TRBD1. The germline V gene encodes CDR1 MNHEY and CDR2 SMNVEV (reference sequence). CDR3 length: 15 amino acids. V was pared by 2 bases and J by 4 bases, with 5 bases of the junction left unmatched. The CDR3 DNA sequence: TGTGCCAGCAGTTTAGGGACAGGGACGCGCTATGGCTACACCTTC. Translating it yields CASSLGTGTRYGYTF.

This chain joins TRBV2 and TRBJ1-6; D is ambiguous. The germline V gene has CDR1 SNHLY and CDR2 FYNNEI. The CDR3 spans 12 residues. Trimming took off 6 bases at V and 7 bases at J, with 7 bases between the two ends. The CDR3 is CASRSGNSPLHF. CDR3 DNA sequence: TGTGCCAGCAGGTCGGGGAATTCACCCCTCCACTTT.

The chain combines TRBV29-1 with TRBJ2-1, with 9 positions matching TRBD2. CDR1 SQVTM and CDR2 ANQGSEA come from the germline V gene. CDR3 size: 11 residues. DNA of the CDR3: TGCAGGGCGGTAGCGGGGGCCGAGCAGTTCTTC. Translated: CRAVAGAEQFF.

The V and J genes are TRBV5-6 and TRBJ2-1; 14 bases fit TRBD2. Germline V gives CDR1 SGHDT, CDR2 YYEEEE. V lost 3 bases and J lost 15; bases outside the gene matches: 5. CDR3 size: 13 residues. The CDR3 sequence is CASSYSGTSGGFF. CDR3 nucleotides: TGTGCCAGCAGCTACTCCGGGACTAGCGGGGGGTTCTTC.

The CDR3 loop is CASSPQGPETQYF. The CDR3 nucleotides read TGTGCCAGCAGTCCACAGGGGCCAGAGACCCAGTACTTC. The chain couples TRBV27 to TRBJ2-5; 7 bases match TRBD1. The CDR3 contains 13 residues. From germline, CDR1 is MNHEY and CDR2 SMNVEV (reference sequence). J gave up 4 bases and V 5 bases, and 4 bases lay outside the gene matches.